Sequencing of this T cell receptor beta chain was carried out in a study of T cells in Graves' hyperthyroidism and ophthalmopathy. Trimming cost V 1 base and J 1 base; bases outside gene matches: 12. Germline V gene data show CDR1 as WSHSY and CDR2 as SAAADI. CDR3 length: 18 residues. This clonotype came up a few times. It was RNA transcripts that yielded the amplified TCR beta CDR3 regions. First-round RT-PCR with HTBI primers amplified the TCR CDR3 region. TCRdb redid the calling of the multiplex PCR reads with MiXCR, one entry per CDR3 protein. The data show hundreds of thousands of distinct CDR3 sequences, around 15% seen once.

Specimen: blood. This TCR derives from a woman younger than 35 with Graves' hyperthyroidism. The chain uses TRBV10-2 and TRBJ1-1, with 7 bases fitting TRBD1. CDR3 in amino acids: CASSEWDLTGRGNTEAFF. The CDR3 nucleotides are TGCGCCAGCAGTGAGTGGGACCTGACAGGGAGGGGGAACACTGAAGCTTTCTTT.